This T cell receptor (beta chain) originates from a study of blood T cell repertoires in COVID-19. The overall study: PBMCs, B-cell-depleted T cells, or T cells were the source of the cDNA or gDNA that made up the material.

This clone was seen a handful of times. This CDR3 has 13 amino acids. The V gene lost 5 bases and the J gene lost 7 bases, with 15 bases spanning the gap. Germline-derived CDR1 and CDR2 are SNHLY and FYNNEI. Repertoires were generated with immunoSEQ multiplex PCR, while TCRdb's copy carries only in-frame clones and drops some. The sample yields 250,000 to 300,000 clones, about 86% seen once. The sample consisted of peripheral blood. The clonotype comes from a young man with active or convalescent COVID-19. The chain couples TRBV2 to TRBJ2-7; D might be TRBD1 (5 bases). The DNA of the CDR3 is TGTGCCAGCAGTTATCAGGGTGGGCGGGAGCAGTACTTC. This gives the protein CASSYQGGREQYF.